This T cell receptor beta chain was obtained from a study of regulatory T cells in long-lasting Graves disease. V was trimmed by 0 bases and J by 8 bases, leaving 16 bases between them. Germline CDR1 reads GTSNPN; CDR2 reads SVGIG (reference sequence). This CDR3 region has 14 residues. The TCR beta library used iRepertoire HTBI primers with Arm-PCR amplification of CDR3. Via MiXCR, TCRdb re-called the multiplex PCR reads, giving one row per CDR3 protein. The table lists 700,000 or so distinct CDR3 sequences, about 30% of them singletons. Time point reported: persistent/refractory GD, antithyroid drugs over 5 years with positive TRAb. From PBMCs, RNA was extracted and then used to make the TCR library. Patients hailed from an endocrinology department in Xi'an, China.

This receptor was taken from a female donor with Graves disease. The source material was peripheral blood mononuclear cells (PBMCs), sampled when the disease was refractory, from a patient treated with antithyroid drugs. The gene calls are TRBV30 and TRBJ1-1; D gene unclear. CDR3 nucleotides: TGTGCCTGGAGTGTACCAGGCGACGCGGGGGAAGCTTTCTTT. Translation gives CAWSVPGDAGEAFF.